This TCR beta chain was sequenced during a study of shared clonotypes between healthy human individuals. As processed by the authors: ImmunoSEQ yielded junction-only sequences lacking quality scores, so filtering differed. Here immunoSEQ multiplex PCR was the method, and the copy in TCRdb shows in-frame clones only, minus some. The V and J calls and the clone size are those of that table, but D and trimming were determined from the DNA. The sample includes approximately 110,000 clones, 67% of them seen just once. The CD8 memory sample joined CD45RO+ cells and CCR7-negative CD45RA+ cells. Germline V gene data show CDR1 as LGHNA and CDR2 as YNFKEQ. The V and J ends lost 0 bases and 0 bases respectively, with 12 bases between them. This CDR3 has 16 residues. Concerning this clone itself: What it binds is unknown.

Findings and limits, study-wide: Among non-shared clonotypes, generation probabilities were lower than among those shared by all four donors. The study generally estimated greater richness for naive than memory subsets.

The source of this sequence is a woman under 40 in good health. The sample consisted of memory CD8+ T cells sorted from blood. Noted subset: CD45RO+ cells pooled with CCR7-negative TemRA cells. The chain joins TRBV4-2 to TRBJ2-7, with D perhaps given as TRBD1 or TRBD2 (5 bases each). CDR3 nucleotide sequence: TGTGCCAGCAGCCAAGATGGGGCGGGCCTCTCCTACGAGCAGTACTTC. Amino acid sequence: CASSQDGAGLSYEQYF.